This T cell receptor (beta chain) was found in a study of T cells in Graves' hyperthyroidism and ophthalmopathy. A NOSPECS grade of at least 4, a Clinical Activity Score of at least 3 and duration under 3 months were recorded in ophthalmopathy patients. Reasons for excluding patients were uncontrolled infection, other autoimmune disease, pregnancy or lactation. Thyroid ultrasound, orbital computed tomography, clinical symptoms, and serum thyroxine and TRAb underpinned diagnoses. TCR beta CDR3 regions were amplified from RNA transcripts. Initially, a first-round RT-PCR of the TCR CDR3 employed the HTBI primer set. TCRdb itself ran the multiplex PCR reads through MiXCR, one entry per CDR3 protein. The profile covers more than 500,000 distinct CDR3 sequences, with roughly 14% appearing a single time and around 4.5% taken by the ten largest. In this sample, this clonotype turned up many times. V was cut by 5 bases and J by 4 bases, with 18 bases left in between. The V gene's germline CDR1 is MNHNS and CDR2 SASEGT. The CDR3 contains 15 residues.

The sequencing input was blood. V is TRBV6-1 and J is TRBJ2-7, with D perhaps matching TRBD1 (6 bases). The TCR sequence derives from a woman aged 35 to 49 with Graves' ophthalmopathy. CDR3 nucleotide sequence: TGTGCCAGCAGTCGTACCGGGGCAGGGGAGTACGAGCAGTACTTC. Protein: CASSRTGAGEYEQYF.